This TCR beta chain originates from a study of siplizumab effects on memory and regulatory T cells. Study-level points and caveats: Unstimulated naive T cells seemed to show more diversity than memory cells did, and they also seemed to be among the major contributors to the alloresponse.

As regards this clone: The antigen is undetermined.

Between the trimmed V and J ends, which lost 3 bases and 0 bases, there was a span of 15 bases. CDR3 length: 17 amino acids. The V gene's germline CDR1 is MNHEY and CDR2 SMNVEV (reference sequence). Libraries were prepared by immunoSEQ multiplex PCR; TCRdb keeps only in-frame clonotypes and omits some of them. Among about 100,000 clones listed, around 94% were seen once. The rearrangement joins TRBV27 to TRBJ1-5; possible D gene TRBD1, 5 bases. The receptor was derived from a human donor in good health. Sequencing was carried out using Tregs sorted from blood. The CDR3 DNA sequence: TGTGCCAGCAGTTTGCGGGGACCCACTTATAGCAATCAGCCCCAGCATTTT. It yields the protein CASSLRGPTYSNQPQHF.